This T cell receptor beta chain comes out of a study of Graves' ophthalmopathy and Graves' hyperthyroidism. Study-level results: In predicting ophthalmopathy progression, the model reached approximately 71% sensitivity and about 73% specificity. A classifier, a 13-signature model, separated ophthalmopathy from stable hyperthyroidism with approximately 88% sensitivity and 75% to 82% specificity. Appearing in blood as well were most expanded thyroid clonotypes above 0.001 frequency.

Each diagnosis was determined on the basis of clinical symptoms, serum thyroxine, TRAb, thyroid ultrasound and orbital computed tomography. For repertoire sequencing, the TCR beta CDR3 regions were amplified from RNA transcripts. Investigators did first-round RT-PCR with HTBI primers, then second-round multiplex PCR. A single record per CDR3 protein comes from TCRdb applying MiXCR to the multiplex PCR reads. Seen here are about 640,000 distinct CDR3 sequences, approximately 39% observed once, and the top ten hold about 3.3%. Many counts were recorded for this clonotype. The target antigen is unknown. CDR3 length equals 15 residues. Germline CDR1 is LGHNT and CDR2 is FRNRAP. Unmatched junction bases numbered 4, after V lost 2 bases and J lost 6 bases.

Input material: peripheral blood. The rearrangement joins TRBV12-5 to TRBJ1-1, with TRBD1 matching over 12 bases. The origin of this receptor is an adult man with Graves' ophthalmopathy. This chain's CDR3 is CASGLKGQGAAEAFF. The CDR3 DNA follows: TGTGCTAGTGGTTTGAAGGGACAGGGGGCCGCTGAAGCTTTCTTT. Drawing the rest from reference TRBV12-5 and TRBJ1-1, the complete variable domain is DARVTQTPRHKVTEMGQEVTMRCQPILGHNTVFWYRQTMMQGLELLAYFRNRAPLDDSGMPKDRFSAEMPDATLATLKIQPSEPRDSAVYFCASGLKGQGAAEAFFGQGTRLTVV.